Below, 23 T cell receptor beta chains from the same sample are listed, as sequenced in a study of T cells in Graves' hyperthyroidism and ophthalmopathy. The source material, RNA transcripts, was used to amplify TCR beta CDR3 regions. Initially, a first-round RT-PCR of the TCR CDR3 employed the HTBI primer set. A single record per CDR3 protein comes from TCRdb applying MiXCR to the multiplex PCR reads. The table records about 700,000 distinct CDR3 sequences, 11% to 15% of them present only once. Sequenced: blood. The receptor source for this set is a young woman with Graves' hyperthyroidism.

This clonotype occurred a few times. The CDR3 here is CASSLRGPSGSQETQYF. The CDR3 region has the DNA TGTGCCAGCAGCTTAAGGGGGCCAAGCGGGAGCCAAGAGACCCAGTACTTC. This sequence joins TRBV7-8 and TRBJ2-5; weak D call: TRBD2 (8 bases). The CDR3 spans 17 residues. Germline V gives CDR1 SGHVS, CDR2 FQNEAQ. Trimming cost V 2 bases and J 1 base, with 17 bases left between them.

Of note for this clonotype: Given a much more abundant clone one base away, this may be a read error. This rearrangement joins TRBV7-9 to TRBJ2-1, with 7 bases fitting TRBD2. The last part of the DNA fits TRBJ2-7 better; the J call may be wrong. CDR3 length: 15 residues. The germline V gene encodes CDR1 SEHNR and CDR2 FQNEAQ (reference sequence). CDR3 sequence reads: CASSLGVAGYNEQYF. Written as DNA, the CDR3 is TGTGCCAGCAGCCTGGGTGTAGCGGGCTACAATGAGCAGTACTTC.

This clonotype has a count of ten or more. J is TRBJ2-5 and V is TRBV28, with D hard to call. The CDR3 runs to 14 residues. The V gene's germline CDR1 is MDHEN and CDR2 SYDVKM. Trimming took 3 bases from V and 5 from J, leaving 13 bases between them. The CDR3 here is CASSFTRNRETQYF. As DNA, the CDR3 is TGTGCCAGCAGTTTTACCAGGAATCGTGAGACCCAGTACTTC.

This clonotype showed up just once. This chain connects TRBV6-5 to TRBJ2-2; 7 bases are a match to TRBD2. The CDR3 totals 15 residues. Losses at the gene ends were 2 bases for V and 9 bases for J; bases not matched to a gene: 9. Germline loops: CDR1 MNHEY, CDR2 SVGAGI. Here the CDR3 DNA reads TGTGCCAGCAGTTACGGGGGGGTTGTTCCCCGGGAGCTGTTTTTT. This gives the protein CASSYGGVVPRELFF.

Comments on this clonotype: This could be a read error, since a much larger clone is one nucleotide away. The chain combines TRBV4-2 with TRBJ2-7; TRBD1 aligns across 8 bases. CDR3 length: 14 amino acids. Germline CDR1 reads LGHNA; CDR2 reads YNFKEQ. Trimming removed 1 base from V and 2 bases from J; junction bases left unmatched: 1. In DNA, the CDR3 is TGTGCCAGCAGCCAAGGGACAGGGACCTACGAGCAGTACTTC. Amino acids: CASSQGTGTYEQYF.

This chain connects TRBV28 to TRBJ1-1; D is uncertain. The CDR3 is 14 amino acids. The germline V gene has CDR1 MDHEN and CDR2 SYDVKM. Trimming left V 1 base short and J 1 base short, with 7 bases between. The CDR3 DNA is TGTGCCAGCAGTTTATACCTAACGAACACTGAAGCTTTCTTT. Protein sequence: CASSLYLTNTEAFF.

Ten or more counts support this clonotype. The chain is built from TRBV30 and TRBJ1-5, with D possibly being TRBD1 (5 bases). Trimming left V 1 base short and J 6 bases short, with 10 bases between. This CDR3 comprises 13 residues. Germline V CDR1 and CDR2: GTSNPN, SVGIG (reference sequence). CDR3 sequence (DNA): TGTGCCTGGAGTGCAGGGAACGGTCAGCCCCAGCATTTT. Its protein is CAWSAGNGQPQHF.

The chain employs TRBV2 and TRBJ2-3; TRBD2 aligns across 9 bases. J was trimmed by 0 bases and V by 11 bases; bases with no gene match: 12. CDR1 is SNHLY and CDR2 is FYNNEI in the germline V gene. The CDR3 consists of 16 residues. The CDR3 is CADRVSGGTSTDTQYF. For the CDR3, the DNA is TGTGCCGACAGAGTTAGCGGGGGCACTAGCACAGATACGCAGTATTTT.

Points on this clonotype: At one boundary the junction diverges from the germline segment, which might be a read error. This CDR3 is CANSLSGTGWYEQYF. The CDR3 DNA follows: TGTGCCAACAGTTTATCCGGGACAGGGTGGTACGAGCAGTACTTC. This chain connects TRBV28 to TRBJ2-7; 9 bases line up with TRBD1. Germline loops: CDR1 MDHEN, CDR2 SYDVKM. The CDR3 has 15 amino acids.

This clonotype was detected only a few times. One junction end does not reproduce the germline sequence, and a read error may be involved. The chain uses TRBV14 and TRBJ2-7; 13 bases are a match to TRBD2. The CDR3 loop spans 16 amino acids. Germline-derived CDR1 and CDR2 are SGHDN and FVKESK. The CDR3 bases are TGTGTCAGCAGCCAAGTCGGGGGGACTAGCGGGACCGAGCAGTACTTC. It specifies CVSSQVGGTSGTEQYF.

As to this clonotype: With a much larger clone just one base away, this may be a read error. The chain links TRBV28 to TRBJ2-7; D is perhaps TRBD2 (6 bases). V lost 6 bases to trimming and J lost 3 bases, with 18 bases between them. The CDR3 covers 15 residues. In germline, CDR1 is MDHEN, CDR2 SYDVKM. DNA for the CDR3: TGTGCCAGCAGCAACAGCTGGGGGGTGATCTACGAGCAGTACTTC. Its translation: CASSNSWGVIYEQYF.

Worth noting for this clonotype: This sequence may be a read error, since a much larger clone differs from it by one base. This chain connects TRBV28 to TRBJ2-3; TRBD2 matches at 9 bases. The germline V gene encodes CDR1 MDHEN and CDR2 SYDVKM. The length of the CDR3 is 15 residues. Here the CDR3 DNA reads TGTACCAGCAGACTAAGCGGGAGGAGAGCAGATACGCAGTATTTT. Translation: CTSRLSGRRADTQYF.

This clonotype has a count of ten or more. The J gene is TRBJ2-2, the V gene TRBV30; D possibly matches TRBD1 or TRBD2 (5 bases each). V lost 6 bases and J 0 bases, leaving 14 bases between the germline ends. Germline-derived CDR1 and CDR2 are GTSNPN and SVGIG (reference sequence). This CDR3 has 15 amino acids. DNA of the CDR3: TGTGCCTGCCCCGAGAGGGGAACGAACACCGGGGAGCTGTTTTTT. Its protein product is CACPERGTNTGELFF.

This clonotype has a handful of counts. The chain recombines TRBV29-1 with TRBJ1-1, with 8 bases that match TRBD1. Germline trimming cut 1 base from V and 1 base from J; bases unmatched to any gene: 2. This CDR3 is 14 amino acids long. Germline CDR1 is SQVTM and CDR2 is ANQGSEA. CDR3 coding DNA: TGCAGCGTTGAAGGCGGACAGGGGAACACTGAAGCTTTCTTT. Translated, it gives CSVEGGQGNTEAFF.

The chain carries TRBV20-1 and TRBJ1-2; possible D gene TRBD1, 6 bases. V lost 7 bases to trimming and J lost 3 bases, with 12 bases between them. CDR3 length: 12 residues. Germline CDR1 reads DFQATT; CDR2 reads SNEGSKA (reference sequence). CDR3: CSVRGSDYGYTF. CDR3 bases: TGCAGTGTCAGGGGATCGGACTATGGCTACACCTTC.

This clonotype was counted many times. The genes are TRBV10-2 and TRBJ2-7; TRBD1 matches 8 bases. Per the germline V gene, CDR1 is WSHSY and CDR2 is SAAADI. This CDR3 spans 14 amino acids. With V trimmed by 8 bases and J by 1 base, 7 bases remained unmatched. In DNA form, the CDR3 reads TGCGCCAGCGTCGACAGGGGTTATTCCTACGAGCAGTACTTC. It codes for CASVDRGYSYEQYF.

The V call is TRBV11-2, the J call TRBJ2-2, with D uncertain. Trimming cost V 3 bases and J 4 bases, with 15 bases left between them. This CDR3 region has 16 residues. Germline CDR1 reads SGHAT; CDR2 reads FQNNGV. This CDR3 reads CASSFVFGGFTGELFF. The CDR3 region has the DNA TGTGCCAGCAGCTTTGTATTCGGCGGATTCACCGGGGAGCTGTTTTTT.

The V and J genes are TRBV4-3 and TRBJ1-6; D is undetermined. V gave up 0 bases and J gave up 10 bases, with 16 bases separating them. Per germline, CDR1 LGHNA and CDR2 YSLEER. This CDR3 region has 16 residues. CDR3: CASSQDQSGSKSPLHF. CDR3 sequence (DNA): TGCGCCAGCAGCCAAGATCAGAGTGGGTCGAAATCACCCCTCCACTTT.

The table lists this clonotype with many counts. The CDR3 DNA follows: TGTGCCAGCAGCTTTCAGAAATTGAGCACAGATACGCAGTATTTT. Its translation is CASSFQKLSTDTQYF. The rearrangement links TRBV7-9 to TRBJ2-3; D gene ambiguous. This CDR3 is 15 amino acids long. Germline lookup yields CDR1 SEHNR and CDR2 FQNEAQ (reference sequence). Trimming took off 3 bases at V and 0 bases at J, with 10 bases between the two ends.

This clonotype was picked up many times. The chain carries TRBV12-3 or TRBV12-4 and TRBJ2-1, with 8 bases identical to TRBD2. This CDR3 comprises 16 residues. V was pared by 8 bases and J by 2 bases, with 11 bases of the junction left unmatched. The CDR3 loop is CASGHRLASTYNEQFF. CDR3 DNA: TGTGCCAGCGGCCATCGACTAGCGAGCACCTACAATGAGCAGTTCTTC.

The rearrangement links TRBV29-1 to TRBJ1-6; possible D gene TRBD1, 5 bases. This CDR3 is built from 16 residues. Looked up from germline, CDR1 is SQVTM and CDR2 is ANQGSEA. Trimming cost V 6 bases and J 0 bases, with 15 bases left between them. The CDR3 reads CSVRDGSSSYNSPLHF. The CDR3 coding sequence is TGCAGCGTCAGGGACGGTTCCAGCTCCTATAATTCACCCCTCCACTTT.

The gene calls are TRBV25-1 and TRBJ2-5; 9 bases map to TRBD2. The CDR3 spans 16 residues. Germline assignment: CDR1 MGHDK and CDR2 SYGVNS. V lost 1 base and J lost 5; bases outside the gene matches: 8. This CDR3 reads CASSEWAGGPSETQYF. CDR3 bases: TGTGCCAGCAGTGAATGGGCGGGAGGGCCCTCGGAGACCCAGTACTTC.

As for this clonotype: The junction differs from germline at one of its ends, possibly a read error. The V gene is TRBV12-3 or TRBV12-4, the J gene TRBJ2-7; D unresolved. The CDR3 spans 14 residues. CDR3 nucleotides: TGTGCCAGCAGTGATGGGCTGACCTCCCACGAGCAGTACTTC. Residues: CASSDGLTSHEQYF.